A single sample is the source of the 13 T cell receptor beta chains below, sequenced in a study of blood T cell repertoires in COVID-19. Produced via immunoSEQ multiplex PCR; TCRdb's table is partial and in-frame only. The table shows 150,000 or so clones, with approximately 80% occurring only once. Sequencing input: peripheral blood. All receptors come from a human donor in a cohort sampled during active COVID-19.

The chain employs TRBV5-6 and TRBJ1-6, with TRBD1 as a possible D gene (5 bases). Trimming removed 2 bases from V and 8 bases from J, with 14 bases in between. CDR1 SGHDT and CDR2 YYEEEE come from the germline V gene. This CDR3 spans 15 amino acids. CDR3 nucleotides: TGTGCCAGCAGCTTCGCACAGGATGGTGATTCACCCCTCCACTTT. The encoded protein is CASSFAQDGDSPLHF.

The chain has TRBV5-6 and TRBJ2-7, with 7 bases fitting TRBD1. The V segment lost 4 bases and the J segment 0 bases; nucleotides outside the gene matches: 13. From germline, CDR1 is SGHDT and CDR2 YYEEEE. CDR3 length equals 17 residues. CDR3 region: CASSVTGWRASSYEQYF. The CDR3 DNA reads as TGTGCCAGCAGCGTGACAGGGTGGCGGGCTAGCTCCTACGAGCAGTACTTC. Complete variable domain (other parts from reference TRBV5-6 and TRBJ2-7): DAGVTQSPTHLIKTRGQQVTLRCSPKSGHDTVSWYQQALGQGPQFIFQYYEEEERQRGNFPDRFSGHQFPNYSSELNVNALLLGDSALYLCASSVTGWRASSYEQYFGPGTRLTVT.

A word on this clone: Other nucleotide sequences from this sample produce the same CDR3. The genes are TRBV7-2 and TRBJ2-7, with 8 bases fitting TRBD1. Trimming took 5 bases from V and 6 from J; bases not matched to a gene: 3. CDR3 length equals 12 residues. Germline CDR1 reads SGHTA; CDR2 reads FQGNSA. The chain's CDR3 is CASSLQGGEQYF. The CDR3, as DNA: TGTGCCAGCAGCCTACAGGGGGGCGAGCAGTACTTC.

The gene calls are TRBV24-1 and TRBJ2-7; 8 bases are shared with TRBD1. The J segment lost 2 bases and the V segment lost 3 bases, leaving 5 bases of the junction unmatched. The CDR3 spans 15 residues. Germline loops: CDR1 KGHDR, CDR2 SFDVKD. The CDR3: CATSDGRDRPYEQYF. The CDR3 nucleotides are TGTGCCACCAGTGATGGTCGGGACAGGCCCTACGAGCAGTACTTC.

The rearrangement links TRBV2 to TRBJ2-7; 7 bases agree with TRBD1. This CDR3 has 11 residues. Per germline, CDR1 SNHLY and CDR2 FYNNEI. V trimming: 4 bases; J trimming: 12 bases; junction bases outside the gene matches: 6. CDR3 protein: CASSATTGRYF. For the CDR3, the DNA is TGTGCCAGCAGTGCGACGACAGGGCGGTACTTC.

V and J are TRBV28 and TRBJ2-1, with D perhaps TRBD2 (6 bases). Germline V gives CDR1 MDHEN, CDR2 SYDVKM. V lost 5 bases to trimming and J lost 5 bases, with 22 bases between them. The CDR3 runs 17 residues. DNA of the CDR3: TGTGCCAGCAGTCCCCCCTCCGGGACTCCGATCAACAATGAGCAGTTCTTC. Its protein is CASSPPSGTPINNEQFF.

The chain uses TRBV30 and TRBJ1-1; perhaps TRBD1 as D (5 bases). Between the trimmed V and J ends, which lost 2 bases and 0 bases, there was a span of 10 bases. The CDR3 runs to 14 residues. Germline loops: CDR1 GTSNPN, CDR2 SVGIG (reference sequence). The CDR3 bases are TGTGCCTGGAGTCAGGGCACCATGAACACTGAAGCTTTCTTT. It translates to CAWSQGTMNTEAFF.

V and J are TRBV7-2 and TRBJ1-1, with D uncertain. The length of the CDR3 is 13 residues. The germline V gene encodes CDR1 SGHTA and CDR2 FQGNSA. The V end lost 5 bases, the J end lost 4 bases, and 11 bases lay between the germline ends. The CDR3 loop is CASSPNVATEAFF. The CDR3 nucleotides are TGTGCCAGCAGCCCCAATGTGGCCACTGAAGCTTTCTTT.

This chain uses TRBV27 with TRBJ2-2, with D possibly TRBD1 on 6 matching bases. Germline lookup yields CDR1 MNHEY and CDR2 SMNVEV (reference sequence). The CDR3 covers 13 residues. V was shortened by 7 bases and J by 1 base, with 7 bases between the two germline ends. This chain's CDR3 is CASTRGNTGELFF. As DNA, the CDR3 is TGTGCCAGCACCAGGGGGAACACCGGGGAGCTGTTTTTT.

The chain is built from TRBV19 and TRBJ2-7, with TRBD2 matching over 8 bases. The CDR3 totals 15 residues. The germline V gene has CDR1 LNHDA and CDR2 SQIVND (reference sequence). Trimming at V came to 4 bases and at J to 6 bases, leaving 11 bases not matched to a gene. The CDR3 spells CASSSGRRRNVEQYF. For the CDR3, the DNA is TGTGCCAGTAGTAGCGGGAGGAGGAGAAACGTCGAGCAGTACTTC.

The V and J genes are TRBV7-9 and TRBJ2-7; a possible D gene is TRBD2 (5 bases). Trimming took 5 bases from V and 6 from J, leaving 17 bases between them. In germline, CDR1 is SEHNR, CDR2 FQNEAQ (reference sequence). CDR3 length equals 14 residues. CDR3 protein: CASSTNIGRGEQYF. The CDR3 nucleotides read TGTGCCAGCAGCACTAACATTGGACGGGGCGAGCAGTACTTC.

The J gene is TRBJ1-2, the V gene TRBV11-3; D remains unclear. The CDR3 is 19 residues long. V was clipped by 2 bases and J by 2 bases, with 24 bases between them. Germline-derived CDR1 and CDR2 are SGHNT and YENEEA. The CDR3: CASSLWEIWEGALNYGYTF. The CDR3 DNA sequence: TGTGCCAGCAGCTTATGGGAAATTTGGGAGGGAGCATTGAACTATGGCTACACCTTC.

The chain joins TRBV10-1 to TRBJ1-2; D is ambiguous. This CDR3 has 13 amino acids. CDR1 and CDR2 from the germline V gene are WNHNN and SYGVQD (reference sequence). V was cut by 2 bases and J by 1 base, with 5 bases left in between. Here the CDR3 reads CASSEAYNYGYTF. CDR3 coding DNA: TGCGCCAGCAGTGAGGCCTATAACTATGGCTACACCTTC.